The source of this T cell receptor (beta chain) is a study of PD-L1 blockade in urothelial cancer. Study results and limitations: Better survival was predicted by below-median pretreatment blood TCR clonality.

Time point in this sample: peripheral blood 6 weeks after treatment start. Pretreatment and on-treatment samples were taken, numbering 1 to 8 per patient. Germline V CDR1 and CDR2: LNHDA, SQIVND (reference sequence). This CDR3 spans 13 amino acids. Deletions cut 9 bases from V and 3 bases from J, with 12 bases between. Produced via immunoSEQ multiplex PCR; TCRdb's table is partial and in-frame only. The sample has about 120,000 clones; approximately 85% are singletons. On this clone itself: Its antigen is undetermined.

This clonotype was sampled from a man between 50 and 59 years old with urothelial cancer. This chain joins TRBV19 and TRBJ2-1; TRBD2 might be the D (5 bases). Sequences were derived from PBMCs, sampled around atezolizumab (anti-PD-L1) treatment. For the CDR3, the DNA is TGTGCCAGCAGGACTTCCCTCTACAATGAGCAGTTCTTC. It codes for CASRTSLYNEQFF.